This T cell receptor (beta chain) comes out of a study of response to subunit inactivated influenza vaccine. Via MiXCR, TCRdb re-called the RT-PCR reads, giving one row per CDR3 protein. Altogether approximately 700,000 distinct CDR3 sequences are present, 11% to 15% being singletons, with the ten largest covering approximately 6.5%. The V gene's germline CDR1 is KGHSH and CDR2 LQKENI. J gave up 8 bases and V 8 bases, and 12 bases lay outside the gene matches. The CDR3 is made up of 14 amino acids. General observations from the study: The authors suggested that few new T cells are recruited per seasonal influenza vaccination.

As to this clonotype: Its antigen is still unknown.

This sequence originates from a man between 50 and 59 years old who received an inactivated influenza vaccine. The J gene is TRBJ2-4, the V gene TRBV18; 7 positions agree with TRBD1. Sequencing used PBMCs from blood, obtained less than 15 days before vaccination. DNA of the CDR3: TGTGCCAGCGCACGTGGACAGGCCAGTGACATTCAGTACTTC. It is translated as CASARGQASDIQYF.